Below, 5 T cell receptor beta chains from the same sample are listed, as sequenced in a study of T cell changes during pregnancy in multiple sclerosis (dated by TCRdb to about 2019). To prepare the library, the immunoSEQ multiplex PCR assay was applied. TCRdb took over this immuneACCESS table, retaining in-frame rearrangements with V and J assigned. Such tables are incomplete; in checked studies, under half of the missing clones stem from an unresolved V gene, and the remainder is unexplained. The sample table lists around 35,000 clones, 90% of them with a count of one. The ten largest clones represent under 15% of the sample. Sequences were derived from CD8+ T cells from peripheral blood mononuclear cells, sampled in the first trimester of pregnancy. The source is a female donor with multiple sclerosis, enrolled in a pregnancy study.

This chain links TRBV29-1 with TRBJ2-1; TRBD2 agrees at 14 bases. Germline loops: CDR1 SQVTM, CDR2 ANQGSEA. Unmatched junction bases numbered 4, after V lost 6 bases and J lost 0 bases. This CDR3 is 16 amino acids long. In nucleotides, the CDR3 is TGCAGCGTCGACGGACTAGCGGGAGGCTCCTACAATGAGCAGTTCTTC. Translating it yields CSVDGLAGGSYNEQFF.

This rearrangement joins TRBV27 to TRBJ1-2; the match to TRBD1 covers 8 bases. CDR3 length equals 16 residues. V shed 11 bases, J shed 4 bases, and the junction held 18 bases outside the gene matches. Germline V gives CDR1 MNHEY, CDR2 SMNVEV (reference sequence). CDR3 protein: CALAFVAGGFGYGYTF. The CDR3 nucleotides are TGTGCCCTGGCATTCGTCGCAGGGGGCTTTGGCTATGGCTACACCTTC.

This clone was observed a handful of times. The chain has TRBV4-1 and TRBJ1-1; D ambiguous. V lost 0 bases and J lost 7, with 3 bases in between. This CDR3 is 11 amino acids long. Germline values: CDR1 MGHRA, CDR2 YSYEKL. CDR3 DNA sequence: TGCGCCAGCAGCCAAGACAGTGAAGCTTTCTTT. This encodes CASSQDSEAFF.

As DNA, the CDR3 is TGTGCCTGGAGTGTGACAGGGGGCGTGGAGACCCAGTACTTC. Its translation: CAWSVTGGVETQYF. V usage is TRBV30 and J usage is TRBJ2-5; 10 nucleotides agree with TRBD1. The germline CDR1 and CDR2 sequences are GTSNPN and SVGIG (reference sequence). This CDR3 is built from 14 residues. Losses at the gene ends were 0 bases for V and 5 bases for J; bases not matched to a gene: 3.

This sequence joins TRBV2 and TRBJ2-2, with D unclear. Trimming shortened V by 1 base and J by 0 bases, and 6 bases separated the two germline ends. Germline assignment: CDR1 SNHLY and CDR2 FYNNEI. This CDR3 contains 15 residues. The CDR3 protein is CASSEDGANTGELFF. The CDR3, as DNA: TGTGCCAGCAGTGAAGACGGTGCGAACACCGGGGAGCTGTTTTTT.